Given below is one TCR beta chain in context. Its matching antigen is unknown. The data were obtained in a study of long-term antiretroviral therapy in people with HIV. Study-level background: First collections came about a decade before the 2015 immediate-ART recommendation. The study's findings and limits: Controls showed broader CDR3 length ranges than did the HIV repertoires.

Runs used v3.0 of the immunoSEQ assay and were done at survey level. Libraries were prepared by immunoSEQ multiplex PCR; TCRdb keeps only in-frame clonotypes and omits some of them. The sample has 20,000 or so clones, around 81% seen once. The CDR3 loop spans 11 amino acids. The V end lost 5 bases, the J end lost 5 bases, and 6 bases lay between the germline ends. Germline V gives CDR1 MDHEN, CDR2 SYDVKM. The sequencing used unsorted PBMCs, collected 0.1 years before starting antiretroviral therapy. This receptor was identified in a man between 35 and 55 years old with HIV. The chain uses TRBV28 and TRBJ2-5; possibly TRBD1 for D (6 bases). CDR3 coding DNA: TGTGCCAGCAGTGACAGGGAGACCCAGTACTTC. Translation gives CASSDRETQYF. The whole variable domain, filled in from reference TRBV28 and TRBJ2-5, reads DVKVTQSSRYLVKRTGEKVFLECVQDMDHENMFWYRQDPGLGLRLIYFSYDVKMKEKGDIPEGYSVSREKKERFSLILESASTNQTSMYLCASSDRETQYFGPGTRLLVL.